Presented here are 21 T cell receptor beta chains from one specimen sequenced in a study of blood T cell repertoires in COVID-19. Clones were read by immunoSEQ multiplex PCR, and TCRdb kept only the in-frame ones, dropping some. Of roughly 190,000 clones detected, 87% appear once; the ten largest clones hold about 22%. The sample taken for sequencing was peripheral blood. These receptors were collected from a man in his fifties or sixties with active or convalescent COVID-19.

V usage is TRBV14 and J usage is TRBJ1-2; maybe TRBD1 (5 bases). The CDR3 loop spans 13 amino acids. Trimming stripped 3 bases from V and 4 bases from J, with 9 bases between. The V gene's germline CDR1 is SGHDN and CDR2 FVKESK. DNA of the CDR3: TGTGCCAGCAGCCAGGGACTGAGCTATGGCTACACCTTC. Protein product: CASSQGLSYGYTF.

The chain employs TRBV24-1 and TRBJ2-2; possibly TRBD1 for D (6 bases). Germline CDR1 is KGHDR and CDR2 is SFDVKD. CDR3 length: 14 amino acids. V was cut by 4 bases and J by 7 bases, with 12 bases left in between. The CDR3 nucleotides read TGTGCCACCAGTGACCCCAGGGGCGTCGGGGAGCTGTTTTTT. Translation gives CATSDPRGVGELFF.

This chain joins TRBV6-5 and TRBJ2-3, with 7 bases identical to TRBD2. The CDR3 consists of 14 residues. Looked up from germline, CDR1 is MNHEY and CDR2 is SVGAGI. The ends lost 3 bases at V and 6 bases at J; junction bases unmatched: 6. CDR3 nucleotide sequence: TGTGCCAGCAGTTATGGGGCGGGGGTGGATACGCAGTATTTT. Protein: CASSYGAGVDTQYF.

The chain recombines TRBV4-1 with TRBJ2-3; D remains unclear. Germline CDR1 reads MGHRA; CDR2 reads YSYEKL. The CDR3 covers 18 residues. The V and J ends lost 0 bases and 2 bases respectively, with 18 bases between them. This CDR3 is CASSQDKRAYIFTDTQYF. CDR3 sequence (DNA): TGCGCCAGCAGCCAAGATAAAAGAGCGTACATCTTCACAGATACGCAGTATTTT.

The CDR3 loop reads CASIERGVQETQYF. CDR3 DNA: TGTGCCAGCATTGAGCGGGGGGTCCAAGAGACCCAGTACTTC. The chain employs TRBV6-4 and TRBJ2-5, with 9 positions matching TRBD2. Germline values: CDR1 MRHNA, CDR2 SNTAGT. Unmatched junction bases numbered 4, after V lost 7 bases and J lost 1 base. The CDR3 consists of 14 residues.

The rearrangement joins TRBV5-4 to TRBJ2-7; 9 nucleotides match TRBD1. Per germline, CDR1 SGHNT and CDR2 YYREEE (reference sequence). The length of the CDR3 is 15 residues. Unmatched junction bases numbered 4, after V lost 0 bases and J lost 3 bases. The CDR3 nucleotides are TGTGCCAGCAGCTTGGGTGAGACAGGGGGCTACGAGCAGTACTTC. Protein sequence: CASSLGETGGYEQYF.

The chain employs TRBV19 and TRBJ1-2, with a weak D call TRBD1 (6 bases). Deletions cut 9 bases from V and 8 bases from J, with 16 bases between. In germline, CDR1 is LNHDA, CDR2 SQIVND (reference sequence). This CDR3 is built from 12 residues. CDR3 amino acids: CASLNRVGGYTF. In DNA, the CDR3 is TGTGCCAGCCTAAACAGGGTCGGGGGCTACACCTTC.

The chain couples TRBV19 to TRBJ1-2; no firm D call. The length of the CDR3 is 16 residues. Trimming removed 0 bases from V and 2 bases from J, with 13 bases in between. CDR1 LNHDA and CDR2 SQIVND come from the germline V gene (reference sequence). The CDR3: CASSIDPGRGNYGYTF. CDR3 bases: TGTGCCAGTAGTATAGATCCTGGACGGGGAAACTATGGCTACACCTTC.

The chain employs TRBV7-2 and TRBJ1-1; TRBD1 is a possible D gene (6 bases). The CDR3 runs to 14 residues. V was shortened by 2 bases and J by 1 base, with 8 bases between the two germline ends. Germline-derived CDR1 and CDR2 are SGHTA and FQGNSA. The CDR3 loop reads CASSLRGWNTEAFF. CDR3 DNA: TGTGCCAGCAGCTTAAGGGGGTGGAACACTGAAGCTTTCTTT.

The CDR3 protein is CASSSDLGGTEAFF. Here the CDR3 DNA reads TGCGCCAGCAGCTCCGACTTGGGGGGGACTGAAGCTTTCTTT. The chain carries TRBV5-1 and TRBJ1-1, with a tentative D call TRBD1 (5 bases). Trimming pared 3 bases from V and 5 bases from J, leaving 14 bases between. Germline CDR1 and CDR2: SGHRS and YFSETQ. The CDR3 contains 14 residues. Looking up the rest from reference TRBV5-1 and TRBJ1-1 gives the full variable domain: KAGVTQTPRYLIKTRGQQVTLSCSPISGHRSVSWYQQTPGQGLQFLFEYFSETQRNKGNFPGRFSGRQFSNSRSEMNVSTLELGDSALYLCASSSDLGGTEAFFGQGTRLTVV.

The DNA for the CDR3 is TGTGCCACCACCCAGGACAGACGGCCCACAGATACGCAGTATTTT. The encoded protein is CATTQDRRPTDTQYF. The chain uses TRBV15 and TRBJ2-3; D may be TRBD1 (6 bases). Germline CDR1 LNHNV, CDR2 YYDKDF (reference sequence). This CDR3 contains 15 residues. Trimming shortened V by 7 bases and J by 2 bases, and 16 bases separated the two germline ends.

The chain couples TRBV5-4 to TRBJ2-7; TRBD2 matches 8 bases. Germline V CDR1 and CDR2: SGHNT, YYREEE (reference sequence). The length of the CDR3 is 15 residues. Trimming cost V 0 bases and J 4 bases; bases outside gene matches: 6. CDR3: CASSLESGGRYEQYF. In nucleotides, the CDR3 is TGTGCCAGCAGCTTGGAGTCGGGGGGGAGGTACGAGCAGTACTTC. The variable domain in full, completed from reference TRBV5-4 and TRBJ2-7, reads ETGVTQSPTHLIKTRGQQVTLRCSSQSGHNTVSWYQQALGQGPQFIFQYYREEENGRGNFPPRFSGLQFPNYSSELNVNALELDDSALYLCASSLESGGRYEQYFGPGTRLTVT.

This clone was observed a handful of times. The same CDR3 is also encoded by other DNA sequences in this sample. The chain recombines TRBV5-1 with TRBJ2-7; TRBD2 might be the D (6 bases). The CDR3 length is 14 residues. Trimming pared 0 bases from V and 0 bases from J, leaving 7 bases between. Germline V gene data show CDR1 as SGHRS and CDR2 as YFSETQ. The CDR3 DNA follows: TGCGCCAGCAGCTTGGCGGGGGACTCCTACGAGCAGTACTTC. It encodes CASSLAGDSYEQYF.

This chain uses TRBV13 with TRBJ2-3; the D gene is possibly TRBD2 (6 bases). CDR1 and CDR2 (germline): PRHDT, FYEKMQ (reference sequence). CDR3 length: 15 residues. V was shortened by 1 base and J by 0 bases, with 8 bases between the two germline ends. The CDR3 bases are TGTGCCAGCAGCTTAGAGGGACTTAGCACAGATACGCAGTATTTT. Its translation: CASSLEGLSTDTQYF.

J is TRBJ1-1 and V is TRBV18; 9 nucleotides agree with TRBD1. This CDR3 is 14 amino acids long. The V gene end was trimmed by 3 bases and the J gene end by 6 bases; junction bases not matched to a gene: 5. Germline CDR1 and CDR2: KGHSH and LQKENI. The CDR3 region is CASSPGQGRSEAFF. The CDR3 nucleotides are TGTGCCAGCTCACCGGGACAGGGAAGGTCTGAAGCTTTCTTT.

The genes are TRBV6-5 and TRBJ2-7; tentatively, D is TRBD1 (6 bases). V was cut by 2 bases and J by 2 bases, with 10 bases left in between. CDR3 length equals 14 residues. Germline assignment: CDR1 MNHEY and CDR2 SVGAGI. The CDR3 spells CASSYRRGAYEQYF. The CDR3, as DNA: TGTGCCAGCAGTTACCGCAGGGGTGCCTACGAGCAGTACTTC.

V usage is TRBV30 and J usage is TRBJ2-5, with 9 bases aligning to TRBD2. Looked up from germline, CDR1 is GTSNPN and CDR2 is SVGIG (reference sequence). V was pared by 8 bases and J by 2 bases, with 9 bases of the junction left unmatched. The CDR3 is 14 residues long. The DNA for the CDR3 is TGTGCCGGGACCCAGACTAGCGGTCAAGAGACCCAGTACTTC. It yields the protein CAGTQTSGQETQYF.

The chain has TRBV7-3 and TRBJ2-1; perhaps TRBD2 as D (6 bases). Per germline, CDR1 SGHTA and CDR2 FQGTGA. The CDR3 length is 12 residues. Trimming stripped 3 bases from V and 6 bases from J, with 6 bases between. The CDR3 nucleotides read TGTGCCAGCAGCTTGGAGGGCAATGAGCAGTTCTTC. Translated, it gives CASSLEGNEQFF. The entire variable domain, with the rest obtained from reference TRBV7-3 and TRBJ2-1, is as follows: GAGVSQTPSNKVTEKGKYVELRCDPISGHTALYWYRQSLGQGPEFLIYFQGTGAADDSGLPNDRFFAVRPEGSVSTLKIQRTERGDSAVYLCASSLEGNEQFFGPGTRLTVL.

The rearrangement links TRBV9 to TRBJ1-3; D not resolved. CDR3 length equals 15 residues. The germline V gene encodes CDR1 SGDLS and CDR2 YYNGEE. The ends were cut back, 4 bases at V and 0 bases at J, with 11 bases in the middle. CDR3 DNA: TGTGCCAGCAGCCCTCAGGCAAGCTCTGGAAACACCATATATTTT. It specifies CASSPQASSGNTIYF. Full variable domain (remainder filled in from reference TRBV9 and TRBJ1-3): DSGVTQTPKHLITATGQRVTLRCSPRSGDLSVYWYQQSLDQGLQFLIQYYNGEERAKGNILERFSAQQFPDLHSELNLSSLELGDSALYFCASSPQASSGNTIYFGEGSWLTVV.

This chain joins TRBV27 and TRBJ2-7; 8 bases align to TRBD1. In germline, CDR1 is MNHEY, CDR2 SMNVEV (reference sequence). This CDR3 comprises 15 residues. V lost 5 bases, J lost 7 bases, and 13 bases stayed unmatched. The DNA for the CDR3 is TGTGCCAGCAGTGGGACGGACAGGGCGAAAGGTGAGCAGTACTTC. Translating gives CASSGTDRAKGEQYF.

This chain connects TRBV4-2 to TRBJ2-5; 7 positions match TRBD2. The CDR3 contains 15 residues. Germline values: CDR1 LGHNA, CDR2 YNFKEQ. Losses at the gene ends were 0 bases for V and 7 bases for J; bases not matched to a gene: 8. The CDR3 is CASSQDNNSGWTQYF. CDR3 nucleotide sequence: TGTGCCAGCAGCCAAGATAATAATAGCGGGTGGACCCAGTACTTC.